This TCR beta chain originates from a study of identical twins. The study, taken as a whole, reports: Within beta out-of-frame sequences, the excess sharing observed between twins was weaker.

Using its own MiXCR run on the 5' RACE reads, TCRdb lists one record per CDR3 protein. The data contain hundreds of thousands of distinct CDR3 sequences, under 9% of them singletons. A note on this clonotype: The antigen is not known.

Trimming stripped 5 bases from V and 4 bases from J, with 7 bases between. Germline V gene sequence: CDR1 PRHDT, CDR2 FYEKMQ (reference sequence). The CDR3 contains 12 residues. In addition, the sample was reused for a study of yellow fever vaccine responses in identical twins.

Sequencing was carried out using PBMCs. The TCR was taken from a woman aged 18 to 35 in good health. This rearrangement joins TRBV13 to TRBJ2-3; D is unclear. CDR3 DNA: TGTGCCAGCAGCATTCCGCCAGATACGCAGTATTTT. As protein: CASSIPPDTQYF.